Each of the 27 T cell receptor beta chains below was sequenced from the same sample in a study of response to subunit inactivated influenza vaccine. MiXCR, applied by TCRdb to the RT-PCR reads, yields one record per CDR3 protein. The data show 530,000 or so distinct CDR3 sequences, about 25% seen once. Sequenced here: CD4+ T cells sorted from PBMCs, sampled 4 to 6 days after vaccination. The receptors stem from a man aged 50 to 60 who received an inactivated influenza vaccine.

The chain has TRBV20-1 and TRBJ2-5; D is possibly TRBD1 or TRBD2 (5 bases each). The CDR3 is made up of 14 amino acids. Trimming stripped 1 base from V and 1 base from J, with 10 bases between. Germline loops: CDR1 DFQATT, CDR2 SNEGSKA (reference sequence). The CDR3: CSARVGALQETQYF. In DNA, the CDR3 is TGCAGTGCTAGAGTCGGGGCTCTCCAAGAGACCCAGTACTTC.

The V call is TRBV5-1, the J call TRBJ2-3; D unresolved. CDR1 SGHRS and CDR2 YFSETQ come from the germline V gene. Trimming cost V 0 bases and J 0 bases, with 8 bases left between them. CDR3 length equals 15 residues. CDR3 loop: CASSLVDPSTDTQYF. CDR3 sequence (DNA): TGCGCCAGCAGCTTGGTAGACCCTAGCACAGATACGCAGTATTTT.

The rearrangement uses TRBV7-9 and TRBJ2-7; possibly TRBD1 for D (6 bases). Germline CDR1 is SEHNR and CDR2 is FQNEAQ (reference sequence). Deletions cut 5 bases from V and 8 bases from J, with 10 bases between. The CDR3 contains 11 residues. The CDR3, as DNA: TGTGCCAGCAGCGAGCAGGGGAAGCAGTACTTC. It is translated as CASSEQGKQYF.

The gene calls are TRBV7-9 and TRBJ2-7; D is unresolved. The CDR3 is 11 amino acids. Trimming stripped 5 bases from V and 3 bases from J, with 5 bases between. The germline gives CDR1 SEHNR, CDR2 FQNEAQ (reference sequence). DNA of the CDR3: TGTGCCAGCAGCCGGGTCTACGAGCAGTACTTC. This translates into CASSRVYEQYF.

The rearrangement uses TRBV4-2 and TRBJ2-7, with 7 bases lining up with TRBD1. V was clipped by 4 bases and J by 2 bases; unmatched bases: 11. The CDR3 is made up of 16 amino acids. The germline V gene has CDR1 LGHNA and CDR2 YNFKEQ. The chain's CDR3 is CASSPGTVLAPYEQYF. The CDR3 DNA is TGTGCCAGCAGCCCAGGGACAGTGCTAGCCCCCTACGAGCAGTACTTC.

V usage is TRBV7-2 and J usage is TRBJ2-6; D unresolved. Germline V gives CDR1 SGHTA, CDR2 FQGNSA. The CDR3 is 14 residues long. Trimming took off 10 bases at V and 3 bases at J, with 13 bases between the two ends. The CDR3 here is CATKPSDGANVLTF. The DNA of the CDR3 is TGTGCCACCAAACCTTCGGATGGGGCCAACGTCCTGACTTTC.

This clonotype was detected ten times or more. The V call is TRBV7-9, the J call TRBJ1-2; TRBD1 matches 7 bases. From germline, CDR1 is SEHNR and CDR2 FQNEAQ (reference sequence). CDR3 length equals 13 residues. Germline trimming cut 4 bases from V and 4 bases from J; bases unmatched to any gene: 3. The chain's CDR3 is CASSSRQGYGYTF. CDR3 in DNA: TGTGCCAGCAGCTCCCGACAGGGCTATGGCTACACCTTC.

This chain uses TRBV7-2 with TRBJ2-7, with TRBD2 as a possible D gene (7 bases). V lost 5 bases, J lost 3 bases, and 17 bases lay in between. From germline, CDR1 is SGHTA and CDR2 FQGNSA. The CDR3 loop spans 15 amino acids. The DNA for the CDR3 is TGTGCCAGCAGCCCCCGGGGGGCGCGCTTCTACGAGCAGTACTTC. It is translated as CASSPRGARFYEQYF.

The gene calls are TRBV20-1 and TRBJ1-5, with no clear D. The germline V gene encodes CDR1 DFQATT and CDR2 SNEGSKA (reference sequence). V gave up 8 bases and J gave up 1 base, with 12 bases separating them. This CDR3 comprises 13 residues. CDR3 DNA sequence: TGCAGTTCCGGGATAGGGAGCAATCAGCCCCAGCATTTT. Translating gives CSSGIGSNQPQHF.

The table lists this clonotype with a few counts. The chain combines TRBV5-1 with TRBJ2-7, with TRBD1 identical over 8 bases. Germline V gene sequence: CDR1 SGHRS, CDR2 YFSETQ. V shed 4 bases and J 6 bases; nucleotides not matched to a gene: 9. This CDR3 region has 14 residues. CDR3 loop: CASSPSSGTGEQYF. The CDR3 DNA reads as TGCGCCAGCAGCCCTTCGAGTGGGACAGGCGAGCAGTACTTC.

CDR3 nucleotide sequence: TGTGCCAGTACAGGGAACTATAATTCACCCCTCCACTTT. It is translated as CASTGNYNSPLHF. V gene TRBV12-3 or TRBV12-4 combines with J gene TRBJ1-6, with D possibly being TRBD1 (6 bases). The CDR3 runs 13 residues. Deletions cut 9 bases from V and 3 bases from J, with 9 bases between.

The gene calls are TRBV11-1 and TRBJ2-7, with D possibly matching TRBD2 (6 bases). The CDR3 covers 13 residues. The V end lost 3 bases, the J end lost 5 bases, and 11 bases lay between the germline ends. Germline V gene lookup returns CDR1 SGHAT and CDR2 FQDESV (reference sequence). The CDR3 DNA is TGTGCCAGCAGCTTGGGAGGTTTTAACGAGCAGTACTTC. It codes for CASSLGGFNEQYF.

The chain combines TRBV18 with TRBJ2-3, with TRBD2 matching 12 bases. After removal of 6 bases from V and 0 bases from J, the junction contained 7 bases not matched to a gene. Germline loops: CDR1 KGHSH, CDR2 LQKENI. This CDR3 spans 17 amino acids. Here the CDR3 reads CASSLTSGRLSTDTQYF. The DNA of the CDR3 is TGTGCCAGCTCCCTTACTAGCGGGAGGTTAAGCACAGATACGCAGTATTTT.

Here the CDR3 DNA reads TGCGCCAGCAGCTTGACCGGACGGACGACTGCGAACACTGAAGCTTTCTTT. This codes for CASSLTGRTTANTEAFF. This sequence joins TRBV5-1 and TRBJ1-1; unclear D gene. The germline V gene has CDR1 SGHRS and CDR2 YFSETQ. The length of the CDR3 is 17 residues. Trimming cost V 1 base and J 1 base, with 17 bases left between them. Full variable domain (missing parts from reference TRBV5-1 and TRBJ1-1): KAGVTQTPRYLIKTRGQQVTLSCSPISGHRSVSWYQQTPGQGLQFLFEYFSETQRNKGNFPGRFSGRQFSNSRSEMNVSTLELGDSALYLCASSLTGRTTANTEAFFGQGTRLTVV.

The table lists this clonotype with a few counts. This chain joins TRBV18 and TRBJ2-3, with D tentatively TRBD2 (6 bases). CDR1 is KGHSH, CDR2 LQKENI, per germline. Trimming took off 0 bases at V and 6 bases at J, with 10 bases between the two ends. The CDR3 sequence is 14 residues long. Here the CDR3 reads CASSPPGGRDTQYF. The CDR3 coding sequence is TGTGCCAGCTCACCACCGGGGGGTCGGGATACGCAGTATTTT.

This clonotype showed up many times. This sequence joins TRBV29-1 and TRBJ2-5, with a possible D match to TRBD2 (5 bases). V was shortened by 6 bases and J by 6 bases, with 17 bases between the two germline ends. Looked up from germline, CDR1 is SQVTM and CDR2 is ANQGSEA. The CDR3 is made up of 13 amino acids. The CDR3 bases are TGCAGCGTGCCAATCGGGGTCGCACAGACCCAGTACTTC. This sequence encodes CSVPIGVAQTQYF.

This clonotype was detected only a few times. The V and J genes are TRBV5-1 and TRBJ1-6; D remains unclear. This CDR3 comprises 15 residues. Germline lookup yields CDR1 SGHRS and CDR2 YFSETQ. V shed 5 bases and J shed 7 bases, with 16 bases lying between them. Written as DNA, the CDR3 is TGCGCCAGCAGGCGCGCACCCGAGGGAAATTCACCCCTCCACTTT. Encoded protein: CASRRAPEGNSPLHF.

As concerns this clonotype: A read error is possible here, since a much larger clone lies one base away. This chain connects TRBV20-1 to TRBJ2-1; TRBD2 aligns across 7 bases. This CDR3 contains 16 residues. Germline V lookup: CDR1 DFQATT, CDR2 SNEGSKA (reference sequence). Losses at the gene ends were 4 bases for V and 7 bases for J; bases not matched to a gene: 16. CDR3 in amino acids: CSAILTRGTIRNEQFF. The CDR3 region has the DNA TGCAGTGCTATCTTAACCCGGGGGACTATTCGAAATGAGCAGTTCTTC.

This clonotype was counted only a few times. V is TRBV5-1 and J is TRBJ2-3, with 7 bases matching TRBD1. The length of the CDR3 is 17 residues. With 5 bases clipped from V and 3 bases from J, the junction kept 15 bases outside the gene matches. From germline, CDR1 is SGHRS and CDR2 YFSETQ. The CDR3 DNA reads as TGCGCCAGCAGACGACAGGGCCGCATTTACAGAACAGATACGCAGTATTTT. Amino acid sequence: CASRRQGRIYRTDTQYF. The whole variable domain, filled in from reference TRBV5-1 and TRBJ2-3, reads KAGVTQTPRYLIKTRGQQVTLSCSPISGHRSVSWYQQTPGQGLQFLFEYFSETQRNKGNFPGRFSGRQFSNSRSEMNVSTLELGDSALYLCASRRQGRIYRTDTQYFGPGTRLTVL.

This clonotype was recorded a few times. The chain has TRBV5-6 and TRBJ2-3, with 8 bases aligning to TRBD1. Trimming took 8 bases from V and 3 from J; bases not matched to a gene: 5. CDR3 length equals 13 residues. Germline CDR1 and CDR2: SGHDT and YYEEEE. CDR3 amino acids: CASRQGATDTQYF. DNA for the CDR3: TGTGCCAGTCGTCAGGGGGCTACAGATACGCAGTATTTT.

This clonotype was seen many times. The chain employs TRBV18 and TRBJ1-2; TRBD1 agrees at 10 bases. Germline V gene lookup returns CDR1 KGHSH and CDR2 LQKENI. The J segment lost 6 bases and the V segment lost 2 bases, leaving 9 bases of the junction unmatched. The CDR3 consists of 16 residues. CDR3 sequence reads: CASSPFTRDRGNGYTF. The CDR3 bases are TGTGCCAGCTCACCATTCACCCGGGACAGGGGAAATGGCTACACCTTC. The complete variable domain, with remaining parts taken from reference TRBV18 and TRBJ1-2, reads NAGVMQNPRHLVRRRGQEARLRCSPMKGHSHVYWYRQLPEEGLKFMVYLQKENIIDESGMPKERFSAEFPKEGPSILRIQQVVRGDSAAYFCASSPFTRDRGNGYTFGSGTRLTVV.

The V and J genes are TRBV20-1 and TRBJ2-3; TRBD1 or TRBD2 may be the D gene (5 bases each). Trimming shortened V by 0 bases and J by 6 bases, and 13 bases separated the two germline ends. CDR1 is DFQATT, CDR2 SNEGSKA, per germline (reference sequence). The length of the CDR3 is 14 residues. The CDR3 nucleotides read TGCAGTGCTAGAGATGGGGCTAGCAGCGATACGCAGTATTTT. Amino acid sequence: CSARDGASSDTQYF.

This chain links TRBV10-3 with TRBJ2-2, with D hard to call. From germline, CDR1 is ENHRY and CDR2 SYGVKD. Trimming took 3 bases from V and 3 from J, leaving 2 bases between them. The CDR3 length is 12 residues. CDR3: CAISDYTGELFF. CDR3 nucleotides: TGTGCCATCAGTGATTACACCGGGGAGCTGTTTTTT.

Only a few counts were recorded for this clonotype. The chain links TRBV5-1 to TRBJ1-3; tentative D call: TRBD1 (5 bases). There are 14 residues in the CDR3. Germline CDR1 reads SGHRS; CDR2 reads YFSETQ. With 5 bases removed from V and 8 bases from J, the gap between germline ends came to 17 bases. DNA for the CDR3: TGCGCCAGCAGGTCCGGGACGGCAAAAGACACCATATATTTT. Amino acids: CASRSGTAKDTIYF. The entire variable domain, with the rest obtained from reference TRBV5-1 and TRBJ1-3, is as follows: KAGVTQTPRYLIKTRGQQVTLSCSPISGHRSVSWYQQTPGQGLQFLFEYFSETQRNKGNFPGRFSGRQFSNSRSEMNVSTLELGDSALYLCASRSGTAKDTIYFGEGSWLTVV.

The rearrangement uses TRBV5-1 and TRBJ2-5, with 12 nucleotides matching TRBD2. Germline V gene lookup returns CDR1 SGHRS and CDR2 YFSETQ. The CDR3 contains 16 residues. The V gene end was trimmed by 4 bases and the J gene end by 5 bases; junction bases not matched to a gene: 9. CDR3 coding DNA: TGCGCCAGCAGCCCGAGACTAGCGGGAGATCGGGAGACCCAGTACTTC. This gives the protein CASSPRLAGDRETQYF.

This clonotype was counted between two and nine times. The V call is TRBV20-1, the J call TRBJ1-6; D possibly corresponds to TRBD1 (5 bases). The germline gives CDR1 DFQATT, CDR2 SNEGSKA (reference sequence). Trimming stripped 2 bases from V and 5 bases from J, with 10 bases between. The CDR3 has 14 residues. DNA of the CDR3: TGCAGTGCTAGACCGCAGGGTAATAATTCACCCCTCCACTTT. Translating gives CSARPQGNNSPLHF.

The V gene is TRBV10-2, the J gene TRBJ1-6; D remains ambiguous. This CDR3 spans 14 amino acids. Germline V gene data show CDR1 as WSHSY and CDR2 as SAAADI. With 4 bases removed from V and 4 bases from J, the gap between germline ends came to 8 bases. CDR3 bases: TGCGCCAGCAGTGCGACGAGATATAATTCACCCCTCCACTTT. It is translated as CASSATRYNSPLHF.